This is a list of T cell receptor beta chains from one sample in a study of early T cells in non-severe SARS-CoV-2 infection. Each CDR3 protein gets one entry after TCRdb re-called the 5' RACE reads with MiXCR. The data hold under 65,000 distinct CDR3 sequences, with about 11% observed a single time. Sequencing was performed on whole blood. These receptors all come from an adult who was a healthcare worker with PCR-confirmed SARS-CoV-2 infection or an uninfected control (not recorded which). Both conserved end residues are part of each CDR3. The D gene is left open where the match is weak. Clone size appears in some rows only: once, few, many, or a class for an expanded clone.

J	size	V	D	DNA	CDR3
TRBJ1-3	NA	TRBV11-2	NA	TGTGCCAGCAGCTTAGTAGGCATCCCTCCGGGAAACACCATATATTTT	CASSLVGIPPGNTIYF
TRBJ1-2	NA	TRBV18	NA	TGTGCCAGCTCACTTCCGGGACACAAATATGGCTACACCTTC	CASSLPGHKYGYTF
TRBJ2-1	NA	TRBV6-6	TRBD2	TGTGCCAGCAGGGGAGGGACTAGCGGGGCCTACAATGAGCAGTTCTTC	CASRGGTSGAYNEQFF
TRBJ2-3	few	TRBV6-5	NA	TGTGCCAGCAGTTACGGGGGGCATGGAGATACGCAGTATTTT	CASSYGGHGDTQYF
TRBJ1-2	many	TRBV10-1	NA	TGCGCCAGCAGTGAGTCGGGTTTTGCCTATGGCTACACCTTC	CASSESGFAYGYTF
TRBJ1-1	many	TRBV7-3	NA	TGTGCCAGCAGCACGTGGACAGACCCAGGCACTGAAGCTTTCTTT	CASSTWTDPGTEAFF
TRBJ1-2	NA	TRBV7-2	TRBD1	TGTGCCAGCAGCTTAGGGATAGTTCACAGGGGAGGTGGCTACACCTTC	CASSLGIVHRGGGYTF
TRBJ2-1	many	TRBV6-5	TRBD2	TGTGCCAGCAGTTACTCGATTCCGCGGGGGGCTCTCGATAATGAGCAGTTCTTC	CASSYSIPRGALDNEQFF
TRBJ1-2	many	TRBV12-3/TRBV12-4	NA	TGTGCCAGCAGTTTATGGTCCTATGGCTACACCTTC	CASSLWSYGYTF
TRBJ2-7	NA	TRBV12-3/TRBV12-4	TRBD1	TGTGCCAGCAGAAGGGACAGCTTCTACGAGCAGTACTTC	CASRRDSFYEQYF
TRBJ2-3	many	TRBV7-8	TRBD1	TGTGCCAGCAGCTTAGGTGGGGGACAGGGTACAGATACGCAGTATTTT	CASSLGGGQGTDTQYF
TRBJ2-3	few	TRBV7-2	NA	TGTGCCAGCAGCTTAGGACGGTGGGATACGCAGTATTTT	CASSLGRWDTQYF
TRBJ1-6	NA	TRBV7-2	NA	TGTGCCAGCAGCCCCCGGGGCAGCTATAATTCACCCCTCCACTTT	CASSPRGSYNSPLHF
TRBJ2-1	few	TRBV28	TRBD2	TGTGCCAGCGGGGGGGAGGGAGGCTCCTACAATGAGCAGTTCTTC	CASGGEGGSYNEQFF
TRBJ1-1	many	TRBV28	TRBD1	TGTGCCAGCAGCGGACAGGGGCAGAACACTGAAGCTTTCTTT	CASSGQGQNTEAFF
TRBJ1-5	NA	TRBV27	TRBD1	TGTGCCAGCAGCGACGGGACAGCCCGCAATCAGCCCCAGCATTTT	CASSDGTARNQPQHF
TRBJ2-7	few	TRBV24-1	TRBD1	TGTGCCACCAGTGAACAGGGGAATAACTACGAGCAGTACTTC	CATSEQGNNYEQYF
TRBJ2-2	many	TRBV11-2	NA	TGTGCCAGCAGCCCAGAAGGCGGCAGCACCGGGGAGCTGTTTTTT	CASSPEGGSTGELFF
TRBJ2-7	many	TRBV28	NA	TGTGCCAGCAGTCCAGCTGGCTCGAGGAGCTACGAGCAGTACTTC	CASSPAGSRSYEQYF
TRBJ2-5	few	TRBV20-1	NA	TGCAGTGCTAACCCTACAGGGTCCCAAGAGACCCAGTACTTC	CSANPTGSQETQYF
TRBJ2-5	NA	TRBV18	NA	TGTGCCAGCTCACAACAAGAGACCCAGTACTTC	CASSQQETQYF
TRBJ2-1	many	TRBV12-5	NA	TGTGCTAGTGGTTTGGTACTGGGTAAGCAGTTCTTC	CASGLVLGKQFF
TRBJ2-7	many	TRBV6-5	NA	TGTGCCAGCCCCCTGGACAGCGGATTCTACGAGCAGTACTTC	CASPLDSGFYEQYF
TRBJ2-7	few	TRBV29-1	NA	TGCAGCGTTGAAGCAGGGGTCCCCTACGAGCAGTACTTC	CSVEAGVPYEQYF
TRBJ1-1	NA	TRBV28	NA	TGTGCCAGCAACGGGGCGCTTAAGGTGGCTTTCTTT	CASNGALKVAFF
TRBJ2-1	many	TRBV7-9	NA	TGTGCCAGCAGCTTAGGAGGCGGTCGTTCCTACAATGAGCAGTTCTTC	CASSLGGGRSYNEQFF
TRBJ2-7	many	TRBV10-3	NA	TGTGCCATCAGTTTACAGGGAACCTACGAGCAGTACTTC	CAISLQGTYEQYF
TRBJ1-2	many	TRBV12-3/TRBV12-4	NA	TGTGCCAGCAGTTTACCCGGGACCCAAAGCTACACCTTC	CASSLPGTQSYTF
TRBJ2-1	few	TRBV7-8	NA	TGTGCCAGCAGCTTAGTGGCGGCTAGCTCCTACAATGAGCAGTTCTTC	CASSLVAASSYNEQFF
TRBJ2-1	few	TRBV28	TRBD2	TGTGCCAGCAGTATTTCTAGCGGGGGGAGGAATGAGCAGTTCTTC	CASSISSGGRNEQFF
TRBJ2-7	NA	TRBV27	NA	TGTGCCAGCAGTCTGGGACTTAGCTCCTACGAGCAGTACTTC	CASSLGLSSYEQYF
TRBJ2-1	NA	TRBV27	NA	TGTGCCAGCAGTTTACTGGGAGACAATGAGCAGTTCTTC	CASSLLGDNEQFF
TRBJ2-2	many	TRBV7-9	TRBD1	TGTGCCAGCAGCCCGACAGGGGCGCGCACCGGGGAGCTGTTTTTT	CASSPTGARTGELFF
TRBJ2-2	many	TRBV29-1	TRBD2	TGCAGCGTTGACCTTACTAGCGGACGGACCGGGGAGCTGTTTTTT	CSVDLTSGRTGELFF
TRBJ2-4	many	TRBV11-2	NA	TGTGCCAGCAGCTTATCCAGGGGTGCCCCTAGTACCATTCAGTACTTC	CASSLSRGAPSTIQYF
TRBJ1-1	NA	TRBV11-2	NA	TGTGCCAGCAGCTTCAGGGAGTACACTGAAGCTTTCTTT	CASSFREYTEAFF
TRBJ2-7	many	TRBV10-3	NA	TGTGCCATCAGTGAGGTAGGCGAGCAGTACTTC	CAISEVGEQYF
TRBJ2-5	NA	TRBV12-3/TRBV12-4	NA	TGTGCCAGCAGGGGGAGGAGCGACGGGACGACCCAGTACTTC	CASRGRSDGTTQYF
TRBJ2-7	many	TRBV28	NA	TGTGCCAGCAGTTTGAGTCCCACAGGGGAGCAGTACTTC	CASSLSPTGEQYF
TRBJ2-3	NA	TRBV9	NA	TGTGCCAGCAGCCTAACAGGTTTAGGTACAGATACGCAGTATTTT	CASSLTGLGTDTQYF